This is a list of T cell receptor beta chains from one sample in a study of technical replicates of blood from a handful of donors. The table came from immunoSEQ multiplex PCR; TCRdb's copy has only in-frame clones and leaves some out. The table shows about 15,000 clones, with 70% to 90% occurring only once. The specimen sequenced was PBMCs. These receptor sequences come from a human donor in good health. The CDR3 runs from the conserved cysteine through the conserved F or W. A D gene is named only where the DNA matches it firmly. The listing skips clone size in some rows; elsewhere it reads once, few, many or a size class.

CDR3	DNA	size	V	J	D
CASSDWDREGTGELFF	TGCGCCAGCAGTGATTGGGACAGGGAAGGGACCGGGGAGCTGTTTTTT	-	TRBV10-2	TRBJ2-2	TRBD1
CASSLAETQYF	TGCGCCAGCAGCTTGGCGGAGACCCAGTACTTC	-	TRBV5-1	TRBJ2-5	-
CASSEDRGAYEQYF	TGTGCCAGCAGTGAGGACAGAGGAGCCTACGAGCAGTACTTC	-	TRBV25-1	TRBJ2-7	-
CASSDLDEQYF	TGTGCCAGCAGCGACTTAGACGAGCAGTACTTC	-	TRBV7-9	TRBJ2-7	-
CASSFLPTGESNQPQHF	TGTGCCAGCAGTTTCCTTCCGACAGGCGAGAGCAATCAGCCCCAGCATTTT	-	TRBV27	TRBJ1-5	-
CASTRSTGTSNQPQHF	TGTGCCAGCACACGATCAACAGGGACAAGCAATCAGCCCCAGCATTTT	-	TRBV6-6	TRBJ1-5	-
CASSPGNTGELFF	TGCGCCAGCAGCCCAGGGAACACCGGGGAGCTGTTTTTT	-	TRBV5-1	TRBJ2-2	-
CASSFRVGVGPRGGELFF	TGTGCCAGCAGCTTCAGGGTAGGTGTGGGGCCACGCGGCGGGGAGCTGTTTTTT	-	TRBV11-1	TRBJ2-2	-
CAATWTGERNYGYTF	TGTGCCGCGACTTGGACAGGGGAGCGTAACTATGGCTACACCTTC	-	TRBV21-1	TRBJ1-2	-
CAWAGLSTYEQYF	TGTGCCTGGGCGGGACTTTCTACCTACGAGCAGTACTTC	-	TRBV30	TRBJ2-7	-
CASSPIALSSYEQYF	TGTGCCAGCAGTCCTATAGCGCTTAGCTCCTACGAGCAGTACTTC	-	TRBV27	TRBJ2-7	-
CASSNRDRSIYEQYF	TGTGCCAGCAGCAACCGGGACAGAAGTATCTACGAGCAGTACTTC	-	TRBV21-1	TRBJ2-7	-
CASTDGQWQRLAFF	TGTGCCAGCACCGACGGACAGTGGCAAAGGCTTGCTTTCTTT	few	TRBV28	TRBJ1-1	-
CAWSVPGWGRNQPQHF	TGTGCCTGGAGTGTACCCGGATGGGGCAGGAATCAGCCCCAGCATTTT	-	TRBV30	TRBJ1-5	-
CASSFDRVTGELFF	TGTGCCAGCAGCTTTGACAGAGTAACCGGCGAGCTGTTTTTT	-	TRBV7-2	TRBJ2-2	-
CASSSRTSGRWGEQFF	TGTGCCAGCAGCTCCAGGACTAGCGGGAGGTGGGGCGAGCAGTTCTTC	few	TRBV7-2	TRBJ2-1	TRBD2
CASSQEGTSGRSDTQYF	TGTGCCAGCAGCCAAGAGGGGACTAGCGGGAGATCAGATACGCAGTATTTT	once	TRBV4-2	TRBJ2-3	TRBD2